The T cell receptor beta chain described here comes from a study of CD8 T cells in ankylosing spondylitis. This clonotype was recorded many times. TCRdb itself ran the 5' RACE reads through MiXCR, one entry per CDR3 protein. The sample has 110,000 to 150,000 distinct CDR3 sequences, 7.5% to 9.5% seen once. What was sequenced was synovial fluid, either unsorted or a sorted T cell fraction (not recorded which). This receptor was obtained from a male donor with ankylosing spondylitis.

The CDR3 DNA sequence: TGTGCCAGCAGCCTATTGGAGTCCGGGGAGCTGTTTTTT. It translates to CASSLLESGELFF. This sequence joins TRBV11-2 and TRBJ2-2; D call uncertain. Trimming left V 5 bases short and J 6 bases short, with 10 bases between. The CDR3 runs to 13 residues. Germline V gene data show CDR1 as SGHAT and CDR2 as FQNNGV.